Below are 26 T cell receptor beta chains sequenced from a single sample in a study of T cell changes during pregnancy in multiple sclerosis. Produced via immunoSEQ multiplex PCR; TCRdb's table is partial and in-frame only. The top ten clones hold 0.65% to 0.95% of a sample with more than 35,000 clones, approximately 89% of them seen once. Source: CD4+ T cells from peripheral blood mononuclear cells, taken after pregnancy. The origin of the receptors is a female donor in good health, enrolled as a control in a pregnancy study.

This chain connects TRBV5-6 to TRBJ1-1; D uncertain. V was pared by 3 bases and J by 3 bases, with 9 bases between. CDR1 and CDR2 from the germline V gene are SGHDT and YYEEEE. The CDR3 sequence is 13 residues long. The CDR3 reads CASSSDSHTEAFF. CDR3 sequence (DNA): TGTGCCAGCAGCTCCGACTCCCACACTGAAGCTTTCTTT.

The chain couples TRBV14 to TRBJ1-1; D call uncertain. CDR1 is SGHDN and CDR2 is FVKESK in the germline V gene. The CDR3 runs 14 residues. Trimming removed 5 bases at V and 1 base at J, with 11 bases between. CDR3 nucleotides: TGTGCCAGCAGCTTGTTACGGGGGAACACTGAAGCTTTCTTT. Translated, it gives CASSLLRGNTEAFF. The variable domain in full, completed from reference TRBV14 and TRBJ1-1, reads EAGVTQFPSHSVIEKGQTVTLRCDPISGHDNLYWYRRVMGKEIKFLLHFVKESKQDESGMPNNRFLAERTGGTYSTLKVQPAELEDSGVYFCASSLLRGNTEAFFGQGTRLTVV.

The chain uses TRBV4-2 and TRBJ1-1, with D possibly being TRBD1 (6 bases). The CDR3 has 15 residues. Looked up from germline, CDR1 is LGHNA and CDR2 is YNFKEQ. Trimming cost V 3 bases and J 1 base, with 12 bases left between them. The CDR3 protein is CASSHSDRTNTEAFF. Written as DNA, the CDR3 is TGTGCCAGCAGCCATTCCGACAGGACGAACACTGAAGCTTTCTTT.

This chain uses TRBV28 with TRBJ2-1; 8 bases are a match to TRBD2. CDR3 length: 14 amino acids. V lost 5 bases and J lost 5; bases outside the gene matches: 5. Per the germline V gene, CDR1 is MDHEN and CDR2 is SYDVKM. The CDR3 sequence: CASSPLLADNEQFF. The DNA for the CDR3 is TGTGCCAGCAGTCCCCTACTAGCGGACAATGAGCAGTTCTTC.

Written as DNA, the CDR3 is TGTGCCTGGAGATTAGCGGGACCCTACTACGAGCAGTACTTC. Amino acid sequence: CAWRLAGPYYEQYF. The chain is built from TRBV30 and TRBJ2-5; 8 bases are a match to TRBD2. TRBJ2-7 matches the DNA end more closely, so the J call is doubtful. Germline lookup yields CDR1 GTSNPN and CDR2 SVGIG (reference sequence). This CDR3 region has 14 residues.

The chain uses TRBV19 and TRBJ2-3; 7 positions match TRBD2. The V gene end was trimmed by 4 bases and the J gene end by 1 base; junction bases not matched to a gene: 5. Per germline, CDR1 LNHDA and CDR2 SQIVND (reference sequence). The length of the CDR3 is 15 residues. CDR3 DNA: TGTGCCAGTAGTAGGGCGGGAGAGGGCACAGATACGCAGTATTTT. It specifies CASSRAGEGTDTQYF.

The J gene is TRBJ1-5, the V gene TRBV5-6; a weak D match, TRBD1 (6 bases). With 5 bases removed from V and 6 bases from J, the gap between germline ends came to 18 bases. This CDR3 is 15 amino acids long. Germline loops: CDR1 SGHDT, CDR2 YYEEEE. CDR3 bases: TGTGCCAGCAGGGTGGGGGGGGCGTTAGGTCAGCCCCAGCATTTT. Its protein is CASRVGGALGQPQHF.

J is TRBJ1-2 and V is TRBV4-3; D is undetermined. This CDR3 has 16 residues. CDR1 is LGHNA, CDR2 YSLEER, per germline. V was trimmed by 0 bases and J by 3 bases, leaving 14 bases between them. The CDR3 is CASSQDAARQDYGYTF. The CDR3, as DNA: TGCGCCAGCAGCCAAGATGCCGCCAGGCAGGACTATGGCTACACCTTC.

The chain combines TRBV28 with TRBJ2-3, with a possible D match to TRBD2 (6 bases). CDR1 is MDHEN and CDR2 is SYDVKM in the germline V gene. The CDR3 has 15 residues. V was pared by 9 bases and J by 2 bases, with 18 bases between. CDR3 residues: CARGERAGATDTQYF. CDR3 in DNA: TGTGCCAGGGGGGAGCGGGCAGGAGCCACAGATACGCAGTATTTT.

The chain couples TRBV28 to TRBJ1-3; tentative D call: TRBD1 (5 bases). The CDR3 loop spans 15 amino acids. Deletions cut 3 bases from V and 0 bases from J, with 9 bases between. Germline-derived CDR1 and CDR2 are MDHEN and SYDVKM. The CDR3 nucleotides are TGTGCCAGCAGTTTTAGGGGATACTCTGGAAACACCATATATTTT. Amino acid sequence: CASSFRGYSGNTIYF.

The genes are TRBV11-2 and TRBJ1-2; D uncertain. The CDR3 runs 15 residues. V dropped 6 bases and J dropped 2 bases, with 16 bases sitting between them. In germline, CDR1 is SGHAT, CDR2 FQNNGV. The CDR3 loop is CASRAHIPLNYGYTF. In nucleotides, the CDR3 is TGTGCCAGCAGGGCACATATACCATTAAACTATGGCTACACCTTC.

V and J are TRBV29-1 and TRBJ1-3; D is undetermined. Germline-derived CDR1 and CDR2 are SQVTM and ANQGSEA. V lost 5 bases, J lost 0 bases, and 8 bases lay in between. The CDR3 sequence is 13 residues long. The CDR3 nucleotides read TGCAGCGTTAACAGACGCTCTGGAAACACCATATATTTT. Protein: CSVNRRSGNTIYF. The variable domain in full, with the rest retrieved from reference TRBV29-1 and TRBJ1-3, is SAVISQKPSRDICQRGTSLTIQCQVDSQVTMMFWYRQQPGQSLTLIATANQGSEATYESGFVIDKFPISRPNLTFSTLTVSNMSPEDSSIYLCSVNRRSGNTIYFGEGSWLTVV.

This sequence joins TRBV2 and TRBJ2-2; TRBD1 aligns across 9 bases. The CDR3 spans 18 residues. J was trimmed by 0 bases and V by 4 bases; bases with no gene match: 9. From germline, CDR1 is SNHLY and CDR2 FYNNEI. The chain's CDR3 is CASSAIGTGTSNTGELFF. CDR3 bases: TGTGCCAGCAGTGCGATCGGGACAGGGACATCGAACACCGGGGAGCTGTTTTTT.

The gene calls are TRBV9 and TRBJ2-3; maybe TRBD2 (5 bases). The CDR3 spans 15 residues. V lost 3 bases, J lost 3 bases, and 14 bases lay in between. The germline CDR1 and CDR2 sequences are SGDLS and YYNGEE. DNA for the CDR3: TGTGCCAGCAGCGCCCGTTTGTCGGGGACAGATACGCAGTATTTT. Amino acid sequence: CASSARLSGTDTQYF.

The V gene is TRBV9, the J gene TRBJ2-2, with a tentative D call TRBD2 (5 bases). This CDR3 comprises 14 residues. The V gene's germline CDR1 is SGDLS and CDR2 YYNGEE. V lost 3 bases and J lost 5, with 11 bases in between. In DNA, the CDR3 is TGTGCCAGCAGCGCGACCCGGGGAACCGGGGAGCTGTTTTTT. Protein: CASSATRGTGELFF.

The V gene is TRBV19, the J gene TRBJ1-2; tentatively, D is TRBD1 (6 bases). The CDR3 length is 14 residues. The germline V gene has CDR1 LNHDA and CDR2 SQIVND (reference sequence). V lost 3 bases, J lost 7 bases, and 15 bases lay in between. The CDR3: CASSMITGKSGYTF. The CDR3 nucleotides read TGTGCCAGTAGTATGATTACAGGGAAGTCTGGCTACACCTTC.

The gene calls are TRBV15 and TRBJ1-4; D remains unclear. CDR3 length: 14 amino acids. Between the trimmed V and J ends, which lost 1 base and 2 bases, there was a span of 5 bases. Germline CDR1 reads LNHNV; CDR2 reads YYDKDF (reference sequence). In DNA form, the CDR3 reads TGTGCCACCAGCAGAGGTGGCACTAATGAAAAACTGTTTTTT. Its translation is CATSRGGTNEKLFF.

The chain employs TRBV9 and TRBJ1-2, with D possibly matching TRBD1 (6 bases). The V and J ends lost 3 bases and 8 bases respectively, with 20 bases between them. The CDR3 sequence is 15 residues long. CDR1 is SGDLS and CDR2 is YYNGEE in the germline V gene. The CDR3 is CASSAFRQVLWGYTF. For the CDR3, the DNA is TGTGCCAGCAGCGCCTTCCGACAGGTCCTCTGGGGCTACACCTTC.

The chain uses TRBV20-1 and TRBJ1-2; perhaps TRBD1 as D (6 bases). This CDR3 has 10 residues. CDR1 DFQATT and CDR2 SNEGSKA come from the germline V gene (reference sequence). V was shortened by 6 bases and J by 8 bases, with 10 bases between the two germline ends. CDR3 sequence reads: CSAYREGYTF. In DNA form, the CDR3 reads TGCAGTGCGTACAGGGAAGGCTACACCTTC.

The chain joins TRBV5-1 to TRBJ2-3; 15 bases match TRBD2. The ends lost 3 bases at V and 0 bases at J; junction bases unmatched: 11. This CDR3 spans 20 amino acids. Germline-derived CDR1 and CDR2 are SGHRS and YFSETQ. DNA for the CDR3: TGCGCCAGCAGCTGGGACGGGACTAGCGGGGGGTTAATAAGCACAGATACGCAGTATTTT. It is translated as CASSWDGTSGGLISTDTQYF.

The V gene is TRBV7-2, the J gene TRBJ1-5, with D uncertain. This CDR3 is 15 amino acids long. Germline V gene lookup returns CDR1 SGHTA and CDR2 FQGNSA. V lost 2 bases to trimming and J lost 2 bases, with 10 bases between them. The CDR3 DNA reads TGTGCCAGCAGCTTAAGTAGCGGACGCAATCAGCCCCAGCATTTT. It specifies CASSLSSGRNQPQHF.

CDR3 nucleotide sequence: TGTGCCAGCAGCTTAGCGGGGGGTAACACCGGGGAGCTGTTTTTT. Protein product: CASSLAGGNTGELFF. The rearrangement joins TRBV7-2 to TRBJ2-2, with a possible D match to TRBD2 (6 bases). V gave up 0 bases and J gave up 2 bases, with 7 bases separating them. The CDR3 consists of 15 residues. Germline CDR1 reads SGHTA; CDR2 reads FQGNSA.

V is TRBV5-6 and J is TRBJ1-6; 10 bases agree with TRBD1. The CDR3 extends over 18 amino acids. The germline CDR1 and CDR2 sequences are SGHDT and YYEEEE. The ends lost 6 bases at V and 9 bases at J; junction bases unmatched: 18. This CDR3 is CASTSSKVRDRGLSPLHF. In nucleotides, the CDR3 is TGTGCCAGCACCTCTTCTAAGGTCCGGGACAGGGGCCTTTCACCCCTCCACTTT.

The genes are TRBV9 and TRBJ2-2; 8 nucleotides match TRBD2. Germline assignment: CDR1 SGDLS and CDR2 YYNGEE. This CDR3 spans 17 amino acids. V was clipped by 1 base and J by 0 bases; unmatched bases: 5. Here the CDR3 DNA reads TGTGCCAGCAGCGTACACAGCGGGGGAACGAACACCGGGGAGCTGTTTTTT. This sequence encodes CASSVHSGGTNTGELFF.

This chain's CDR3 is CATSRDHGGGYEQYF. For the CDR3, the DNA is TGTGCCACCAGCAGAGATCATGGGGGCGGCTACGAGCAGTACTTC. The chain couples TRBV15 to TRBJ2-7; possible D gene TRBD1, 6 bases. The CDR3 spans 15 residues. The germline V gene encodes CDR1 LNHNV and CDR2 YYDKDF (reference sequence). V lost 0 bases, J lost 3 bases, and 12 bases lay in between.

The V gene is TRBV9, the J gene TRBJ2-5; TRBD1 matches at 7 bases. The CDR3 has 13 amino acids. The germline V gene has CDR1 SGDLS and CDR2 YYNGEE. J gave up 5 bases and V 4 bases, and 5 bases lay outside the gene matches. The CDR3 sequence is CASSSQGWETQYF. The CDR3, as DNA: TGTGCCAGCAGCTCACAGGGGTGGGAGACCCAGTACTTC.